This T cell receptor beta chain was captured in a study of tumor-infiltrating lymphocytes in primary liver carcinoma. Background on the study: Each of the growths was stage T1-T3 N0M0, extending roughly 4.2 to 11 cm across.

In addition to blood RNA drawn from unsorted whole blood, germline DNA was extracted. Germline V gene lookup returns CDR1 LGHNA and CDR2 YNFKEQ. Trimming removed 5 bases from V and 5 bases from J, with 8 bases in between. This CDR3 comprises 12 residues. Making TCR beta cDNA involved approximately 520 ng total RNA and a constant-region primer. Amplification in three nested multiplex PCR rounds with slightly modified ARM-PCR gave rise to TCR beta libraries. Forward primers for TRBV1-TRBV30 and a C-beta reverse primer served the first two PCR rounds, at about 11 cycles each. Using its own MiXCR run on the multiplex PCR reads, TCRdb lists one record per CDR3 protein. The sample includes around 170,000 distinct CDR3 sequences, about 60% of them seen just once.

Sequenced material: peripheral blood. This TCR came from a man aged 35 to 55 with primary liver carcinoma and hepatitis B virus infection. This chain joins TRBV4-2 and TRBJ2-3; D unclear. This CDR3 reads CASSSLEDTQYF. CDR3 sequence (DNA): TGTGCCAGCAGCTCCCTCGAAGATACGCAGTATTTT.